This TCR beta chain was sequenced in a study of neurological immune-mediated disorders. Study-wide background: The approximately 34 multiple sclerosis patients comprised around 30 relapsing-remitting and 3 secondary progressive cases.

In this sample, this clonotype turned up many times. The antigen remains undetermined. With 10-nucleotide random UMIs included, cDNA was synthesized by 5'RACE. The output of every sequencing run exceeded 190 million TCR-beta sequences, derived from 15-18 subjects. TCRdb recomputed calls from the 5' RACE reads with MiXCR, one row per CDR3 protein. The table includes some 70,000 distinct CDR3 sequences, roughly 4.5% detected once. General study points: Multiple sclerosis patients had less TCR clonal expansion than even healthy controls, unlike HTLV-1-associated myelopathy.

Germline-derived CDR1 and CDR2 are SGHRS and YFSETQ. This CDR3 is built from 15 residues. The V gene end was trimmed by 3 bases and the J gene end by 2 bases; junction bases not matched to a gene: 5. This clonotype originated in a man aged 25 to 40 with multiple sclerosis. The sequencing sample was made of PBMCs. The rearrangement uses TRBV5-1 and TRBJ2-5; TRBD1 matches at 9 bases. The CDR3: CASSSGQGIQETQYF. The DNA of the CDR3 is TGCGCCAGCAGCTCGGGACAGGGCATACAAGAGACCCAGTACTTC.